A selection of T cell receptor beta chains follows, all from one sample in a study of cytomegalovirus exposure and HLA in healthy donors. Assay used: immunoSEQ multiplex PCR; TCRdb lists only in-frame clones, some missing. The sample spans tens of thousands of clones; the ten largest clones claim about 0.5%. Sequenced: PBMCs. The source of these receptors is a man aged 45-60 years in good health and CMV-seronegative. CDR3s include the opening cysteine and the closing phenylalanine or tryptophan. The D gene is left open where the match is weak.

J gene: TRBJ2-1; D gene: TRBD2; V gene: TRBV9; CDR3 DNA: TGTGCCAGCAGCGTGGGTAGCGGGGGCTACAATGAGCAGTTCTTC; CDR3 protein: CASSVGSGGYNEQFF
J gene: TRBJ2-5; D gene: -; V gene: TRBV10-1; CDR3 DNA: TGCGCCAGCAGTGAGTCAAGGCAGGGAATAGGAGAGACCCAGTACTTC; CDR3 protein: CASSESRQGIGETQYF
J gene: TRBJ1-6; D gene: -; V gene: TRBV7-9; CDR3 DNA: TGTGCCAGCAGACTTAGGGGTAACAATTCACCCCTCCACTTT; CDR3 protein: CASRLRGNNSPLHF
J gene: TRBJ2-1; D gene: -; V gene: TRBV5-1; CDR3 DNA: TGCGCCAGCAGCTTCTTCGGGGAGCAGTTCTTC; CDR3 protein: CASSFFGEQFF
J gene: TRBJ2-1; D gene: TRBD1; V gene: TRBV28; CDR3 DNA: TGTGCCAGCAATCCCCCGGGACAGGGTTTTAATGAGCAGTTCTTC; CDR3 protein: CASNPPGQGFNEQFF
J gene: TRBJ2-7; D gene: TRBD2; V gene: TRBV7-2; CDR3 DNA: TGTGCCAGCACCCTTGGGTCTAGCGGGGGAACCTACGAGCAGTACTTC; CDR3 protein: CASTLGSSGGTYEQYF
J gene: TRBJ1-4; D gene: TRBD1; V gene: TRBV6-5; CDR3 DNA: TGTGCCAGCAGTTACTCGATAGGGACAGCCGATGAAAAACTGTTTTTT; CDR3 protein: CASSYSIGTADEKLFF
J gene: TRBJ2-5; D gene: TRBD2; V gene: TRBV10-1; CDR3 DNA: TGCGCCAGCAGTGCGGGGGGCCAAGAGACCCAGTACTTC; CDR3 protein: CASSAGGQETQYF
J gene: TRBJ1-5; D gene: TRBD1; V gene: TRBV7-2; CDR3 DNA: TGTGCCAGCAGCCCCGGACAGGGTAGCAATCAGCCCCAGCATTTT; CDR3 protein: CASSPGQGSNQPQHF
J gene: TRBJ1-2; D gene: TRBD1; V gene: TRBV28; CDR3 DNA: TGTGCCAGTACTTCACCGGGACAGGGGTATGATGGCTACACCTTC; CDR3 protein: CASTSPGQGYDGYTF
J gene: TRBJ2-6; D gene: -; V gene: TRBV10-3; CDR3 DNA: TGTGCCATCAGTGACAGGGGTTATGGGGCCAACGTCCTGACTTTC; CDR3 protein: CAISDRGYGANVLTF
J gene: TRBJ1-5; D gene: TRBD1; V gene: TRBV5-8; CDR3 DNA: TGTGCCAGCAGCTCCGGGACAGGCGGTAGCAATCAGCCCCAGCATTTT; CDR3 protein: CASSSGTGGSNQPQHF
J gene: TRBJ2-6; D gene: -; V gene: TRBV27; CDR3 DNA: TGTGCCAGCAGTCCTACGGTACAGTCTGGGGCCAACGTCCTGACTTTC; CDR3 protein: CASSPTVQSGANVLTF
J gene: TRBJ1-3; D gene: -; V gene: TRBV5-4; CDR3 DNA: TGTGCCAGCAGGAAGGACAGCTCTGGAAACACCATATATTTT; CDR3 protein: CASRKDSSGNTIYF
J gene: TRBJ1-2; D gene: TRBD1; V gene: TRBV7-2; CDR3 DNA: TGTGCCAGCAACACGGGACAGCACTATGGCTACACCTTC; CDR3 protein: CASNTGQHYGYTF
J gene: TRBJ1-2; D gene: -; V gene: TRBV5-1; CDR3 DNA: TGCGCCAGCAGCTTGGACGAGGCTGGCTATGGCCACACCTTC; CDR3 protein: CASSLDEAGYGHTF
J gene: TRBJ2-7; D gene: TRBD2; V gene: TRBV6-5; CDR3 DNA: TGTGCCAGCAGTTCCCTCGGGACTAGCAGGTACGAGCAGTACTTC; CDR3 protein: CASSSLGTSRYEQYF
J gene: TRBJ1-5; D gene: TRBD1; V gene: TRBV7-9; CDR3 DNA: TGTGCCAGCAGCTTAGGGTCCTCGGACAGGGGGTTTCAGCCCCAGCATTTT; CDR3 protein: CASSLGSSDRGFQPQHF
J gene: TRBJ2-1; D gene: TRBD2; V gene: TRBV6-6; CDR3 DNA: TGTGCCGTCGTGCCGATGAGCGGGGGGGCTTACAATGAGCAGTTCTTC; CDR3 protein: CAVVPMSGGAYNEQFF
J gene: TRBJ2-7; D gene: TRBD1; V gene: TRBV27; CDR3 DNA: TGTGCCAGCAGAACAGGGGGCTCTTGGTACGAGCAGTACTTC; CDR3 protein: CASRTGGSWYEQYF
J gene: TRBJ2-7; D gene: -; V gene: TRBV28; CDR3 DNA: TGTGCCAGCATCGTGGAGGGGGGGCGCGAGCAGTACTTC; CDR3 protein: CASIVEGGREQYF
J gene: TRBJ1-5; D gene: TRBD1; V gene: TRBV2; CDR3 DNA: TGTGCCAGCAGCCAGGGACAGGGGGCGAGCAATCAGCCCCAGCATTTT; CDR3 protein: CASSQGQGASNQPQHF
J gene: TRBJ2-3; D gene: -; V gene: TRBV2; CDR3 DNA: TGTGCCAGCAGTGGACTTTCTCGCACAGATACGCAGTATTTT; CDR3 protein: CASSGLSRTDTQYF
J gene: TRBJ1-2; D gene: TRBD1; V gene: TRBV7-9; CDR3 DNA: TGTGCCAGCAGCTTCTTGCGAACCGGGGACAGATCTTTTAACTATGGCTACACCTTC; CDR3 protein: CASSFLRTGDRSFNYGYTF
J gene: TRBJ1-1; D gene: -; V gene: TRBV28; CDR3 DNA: TGTGCCAGCAGGCGGGGGGCGGGAGCTTTCTTT; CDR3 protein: CASRRGAGAFF
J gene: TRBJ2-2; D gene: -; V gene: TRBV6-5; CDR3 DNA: TGTGCCAGCAAAGAAGCACTGGCGAACACCGGGGAGCTGTTTTTT; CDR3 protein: CASKEALANTGELFF
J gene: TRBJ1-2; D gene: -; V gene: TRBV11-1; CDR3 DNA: TGTGCCAGCAGCGTAAAGGGGGACTATGGCTACACCTTC; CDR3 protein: CASSVKGDYGYTF
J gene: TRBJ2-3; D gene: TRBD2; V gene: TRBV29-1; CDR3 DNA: TGCAGCGTCGCAGCGCGGGGGGTGACAGATACGCAGTATTTT; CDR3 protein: CSVAARGVTDTQYF
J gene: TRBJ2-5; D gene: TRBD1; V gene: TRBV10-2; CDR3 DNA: TGCGCCAGCAGTGAGACAAGTATGACAGGGCAAGAGACCCAGTACTTC; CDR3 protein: CASSETSMTGQETQYF
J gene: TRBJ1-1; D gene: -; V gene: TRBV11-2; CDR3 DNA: TGTGCCAGCAGCCCCGACAGGAATCAGAACACTGAAGCTTTCTTT; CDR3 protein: CASSPDRNQNTEAFF
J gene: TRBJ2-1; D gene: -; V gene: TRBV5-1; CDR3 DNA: TGCGCCAGCAGCTTGGTCATGGAGGGACCGGGAAATGAGCAGTTCTTC; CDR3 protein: CASSLVMEGPGNEQFF
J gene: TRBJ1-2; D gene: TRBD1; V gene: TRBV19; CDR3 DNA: TGTGCCAGTAGTACCAGGACAGGGATCTATGGCTACACCTTC; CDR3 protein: CASSTRTGIYGYTF
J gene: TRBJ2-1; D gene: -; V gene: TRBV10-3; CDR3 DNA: TGTGCCATCAGTGGCGGATTGAGCTCCTACAATGAGCAGTTCTTC; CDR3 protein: CAISGGLSSYNEQFF
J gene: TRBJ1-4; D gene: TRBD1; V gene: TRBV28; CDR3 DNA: TGTGCCAGCAGTACAGGGGTGGTTAATGAAAAACTGTTTTTT; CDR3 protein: CASSTGVVNEKLFF
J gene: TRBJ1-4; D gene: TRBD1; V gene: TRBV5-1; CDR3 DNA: TGCGCCAGCAGCGAACAGGGGGCAACTAATGAAAAACTGTTTTTT; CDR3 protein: CASSEQGATNEKLFF
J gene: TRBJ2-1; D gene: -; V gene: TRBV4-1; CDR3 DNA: TGCGCCAGCAGCCAAGATTTCCGGTTGAGCTCCTACAATGAGCAGTTCTTC; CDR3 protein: CASSQDFRLSSYNEQFF
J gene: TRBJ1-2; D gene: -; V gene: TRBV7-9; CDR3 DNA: TGTGCCAGCAGCTTACAGGGGAACTATGGCTACACCTTC; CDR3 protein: CASSLQGNYGYTF
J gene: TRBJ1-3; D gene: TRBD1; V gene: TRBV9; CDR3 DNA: TGTGCCAGCAGCGGGGACAGGGGGCCTGGAAACACCATATATTTT; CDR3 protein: CASSGDRGPGNTIYF
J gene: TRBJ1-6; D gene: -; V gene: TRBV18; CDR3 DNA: TGTGCCAGCTCACCGAGCCAGGGAGGGAATTCACCCCTCCACTTT; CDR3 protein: CASSPSQGGNSPLHF
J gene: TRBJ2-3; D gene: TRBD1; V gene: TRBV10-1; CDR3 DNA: TGCGCCAGCAGTGGGGCGTGGGGACAGGGGACAGATACGCAGTATTTT; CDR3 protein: CASSGAWGQGTDTQYF
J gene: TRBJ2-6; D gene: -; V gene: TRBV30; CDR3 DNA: TGTGCCTGGAGCCCCCCGGACGGGATGTTTGGGGCCAACGTCCTGACTTTC; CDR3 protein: CAWSPPDGMFGANVLTF
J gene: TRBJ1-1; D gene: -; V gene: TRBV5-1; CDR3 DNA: TGCGCCAGCAGCTTAGTGGGGCACACTGAAGCTTTCTTT; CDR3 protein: CASSLVGHTEAFF
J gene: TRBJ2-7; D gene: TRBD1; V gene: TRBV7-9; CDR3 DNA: TGTGCCAGCAGCAGACGACAGGGTACCTACGAGCAGTACTTC; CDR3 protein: CASSRRQGTYEQYF
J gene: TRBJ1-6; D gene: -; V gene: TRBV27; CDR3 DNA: TGTGCCAGCAGTTTGACGACCGGGAGTTCACCCCTCCACTTT; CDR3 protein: CASSLTTGSSPLHF
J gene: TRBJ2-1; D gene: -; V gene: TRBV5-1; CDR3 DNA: TGCGCCAGCAGCTTGATCGCTAATTCCTACAATGAGCAGTTCTTC; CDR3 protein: CASSLIANSYNEQFF
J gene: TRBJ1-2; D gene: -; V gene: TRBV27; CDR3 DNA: TGTGCCAGCAGTCCATTGGACAGTAACTATGGCTACACCTTC; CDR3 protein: CASSPLDSNYGYTF
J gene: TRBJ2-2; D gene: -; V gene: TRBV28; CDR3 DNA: TGTGCCAGTTCAGGGCTCACCGGGGAGCTGTTTTTT; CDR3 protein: CASSGLTGELFF
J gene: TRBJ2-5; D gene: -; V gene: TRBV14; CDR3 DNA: TGTGCCAGCAGCGGCGCGGGGGCCCTAGACTTC; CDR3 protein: CASSGAGALDF
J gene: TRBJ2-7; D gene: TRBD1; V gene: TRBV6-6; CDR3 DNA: TGTGCCAGCAGTCAACAGGGGGCGAATCACTACGAGCAGTACTTC; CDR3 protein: CASSQQGANHYEQYF
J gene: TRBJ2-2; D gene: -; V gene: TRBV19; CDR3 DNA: TGTGCCAGTAGAAATCAGGGGTTGGGCTCCGGGGAGCTGTTTTTT; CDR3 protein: CASRNQGLGSGELFF
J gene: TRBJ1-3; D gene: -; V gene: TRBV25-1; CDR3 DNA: TGTGCCAGCAGTGAATTTGGCAGAGGCTCTGGAAACACCATATATTTT; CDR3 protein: CASSEFGRGSGNTIYF
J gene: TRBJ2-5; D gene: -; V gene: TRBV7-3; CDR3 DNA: TGTGCCAGCAGCTTAAGCGTCGAGGCGGAGACCCAGTACTTC; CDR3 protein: CASSLSVEAETQYF
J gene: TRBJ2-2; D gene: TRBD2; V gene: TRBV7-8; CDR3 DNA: TGTGCCAGCTCCAGACTAGCGACTACCGGGGAGCTGTTTTTT; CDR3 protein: CASSRLATTGELFF
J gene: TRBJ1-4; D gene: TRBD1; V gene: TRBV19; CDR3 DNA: TGTGCCAGTAGTAAAGAGACAGGGTGGGAGTCCGAAAAACTGTTTTTT; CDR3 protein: CASSKETGWESEKLFF
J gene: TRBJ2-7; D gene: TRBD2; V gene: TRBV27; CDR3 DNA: TGTGCCAGCAGTGACCCGGGACTAGCGACTATAGGCGAGCAGTACTTC; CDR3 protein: CASSDPGLATIGEQYF